The 16 T cell receptor beta chains below come from one sample, sequenced in a study of blood T cell repertoires in COVID-19. Clones were sequenced by immunoSEQ multiplex PCR, and TCRdb holds only the in-frame ones, with some missing. The data hold 300,000 to 350,000 clones, with roughly 90% observed a single time. The material sequenced was peripheral blood. The source is a man in his late teens or twenties with active or convalescent COVID-19.

This clone was observed a few times. The chain employs TRBV12-3 or TRBV12-4 and TRBJ1-1; 8 nucleotides line up with TRBD1. The CDR3 has 12 amino acids. With 5 bases clipped from V and 10 bases from J, the junction kept 6 bases outside the gene matches. The CDR3 region is CASSVDRGSAFF. DNA for the CDR3: TGTGCCAGCAGTGTCGACAGGGGCTCAGCTTTCTTT.

The CDR3 DNA reads TGTGCCAGCTCACCTATTTGGACAGGGGGCTACAATGAGCAGTTCTTC. Protein sequence: CASSPIWTGGYNEQFF. The chain has TRBV18 and TRBJ2-1, with 10 bases matching TRBD1. The V gene's germline CDR1 is KGHSH and CDR2 LQKENI. This CDR3 is built from 16 residues. V lost 3 bases to trimming and J lost 3 bases; unmatched junction nucleotides: 5.

The gene calls are TRBV4-1 and TRBJ1-1; D possibly corresponds to TRBD1 (5 bases). Trimming pared 7 bases from V and 4 bases from J, leaving 13 bases between. CDR1 and CDR2 from the germline V gene are MGHRA and YSYEKL. The CDR3 is 13 residues long. Here the CDR3 reads CASTSRGGTEAFF. As DNA, the CDR3 is TGCGCCAGCACCTCTAGGGGAGGCACTGAAGCTTTCTTT.

The chain joins TRBV10-3 to TRBJ1-4, with D possibly TRBD1 on 6 matching bases. The V and J ends lost 4 bases and 8 bases respectively, with 8 bases between them. CDR3 length: 12 amino acids. Germline V gene sequence: CDR1 ENHRY, CDR2 SYGVKD. CDR3 amino acids: CAISGRGEKLFF. The CDR3, as DNA: TGTGCCATCAGTGGCAGGGGCGAAAAACTGTTTTTT.

The rearrangement joins TRBV7-9 to TRBJ2-1, with TRBD1 matching over 7 bases. The CDR3 spans 11 residues. V was clipped by 4 bases and J by 15 bases; unmatched bases: 6. Germline loops: CDR1 SEHNR, CDR2 FQNEAQ (reference sequence). CDR3 in DNA: TGTGCCAGCAGCTCTGACAGGGCCCTGTTCTTC. It specifies CASSSDRALFF.

The CDR3 is CASSQDLPTGLYYEQYF. Here the CDR3 DNA reads TGTGCCAGCAGCCAAGATCTACCGACGGGACTCTACTACGAGCAGTACTTC. This chain uses TRBV3-1 (or the pseudogene TRBV3-2) with TRBJ2-7; a possible D gene is TRBD2 (6 bases). The germline gives CDR1 LGHDT, CDR2 YNNKEL (reference sequence). V was cut by 0 bases and J by 3 bases, with 18 bases left in between. The CDR3 totals 17 residues.

J is TRBJ2-3 and V is TRBV2, with 11 bases aligning to TRBD1. The germline V gene has CDR1 SNHLY and CDR2 FYNNEI. The CDR3 runs 14 residues. V dropped 7 bases and J dropped 4; count of bases not matched to a gene: 4. As DNA, the CDR3 is TGTGCCAGCAACCGGGACAGGGGGGCAGATACGCAGTATTTT. Protein sequence: CASNRDRGADTQYF.

The V call is TRBV11-2, the J call TRBJ1-1, with a possible D match to TRBD1 (6 bases). V was clipped by 2 bases and J by 0 bases, with 10 bases between them. The CDR3 sequence is 15 residues long. CDR1 and CDR2 from the germline V gene are SGHAT and FQNNGV. CDR3 nucleotides: TGTGCCAGCAGCTTAAGAGGGGGGGTGAACACTGAAGCTTTCTTT. Its translation is CASSLRGGVNTEAFF.

This clone was observed at least ten times. The chain is built from TRBV23-1 and TRBJ1-3; the D is unclear. TRBV23-1 is an ORF; its function is uncertain. The CDR3 is 17 amino acids. The V and J ends lost 1 base and 0 bases respectively, with 13 bases between them. This chain's CDR3 is CASSQWVRRNSGNTIYF. The CDR3 region has the DNA TGCGCCAGCAGTCAATGGGTCCGCAGGAACTCTGGAAACACCATATATTTT.

On this clone: At the DNA level, this CDR3 is encoded by other sequences in the same sample as well. The chain recombines TRBV6-5 with TRBJ2-1, with 7 bases fitting TRBD2. The CDR3 contains 14 residues. Germline V gene data show CDR1 as MNHEY and CDR2 as SVGAGI. The trim removed 3 bases at V and 3 bases at J, leaving 2 bases unmatched. This chain's CDR3 is CASSYASGYNEQFF. CDR3 in DNA: TGTGCCAGCAGTTATGCTAGCGGCTACAATGAGCAGTTCTTC.

The CDR3: CASSTRTGAQETQYF. CDR3 sequence (DNA): TGTGCCAGCAGCACCCGGACAGGGGCTCAAGAGACCCAGTACTTC. J is TRBJ2-5 and V is TRBV9, with 9 bases fitting TRBD1. Germline CDR1 and CDR2: SGDLS and YYNGEE. The J segment lost 2 bases and the V segment lost 4 bases, leaving 6 bases of the junction unmatched. The CDR3 has 15 residues.

The genes are TRBV29-1 and TRBJ1-2; 12 bases match TRBD1. Losses at the gene ends were 1 base for V and 0 bases for J; bases not matched to a gene: 6. This CDR3 comprises 17 residues. Germline CDR1 is SQVTM and CDR2 is ANQGSEA. The chain's CDR3 is CSVEAVGQGASNYGYTF. In DNA form, the CDR3 reads TGCAGCGTTGAAGCAGTGGGACAGGGGGCCTCTAACTATGGCTACACCTTC.

The rearrangement joins TRBV5-1 to TRBJ2-2, with 7 bases matching TRBD1. V lost 4 bases, J lost 1 base, and 4 bases stayed unmatched. Germline V gene sequence: CDR1 SGHRS, CDR2 YFSETQ. The length of the CDR3 is 15 residues. The CDR3 is CASSARTGNTGELFF. The DNA of the CDR3 is TGCGCCAGCAGCGCAAGGACAGGGAACACCGGGGAGCTGTTTTTT.

This clone has only one observation. This sequence joins TRBV28 and TRBJ2-3; no clear D gene. The V gene's germline CDR1 is MDHEN and CDR2 SYDVKM. V lost 5 bases to trimming and J lost 6 bases, with 15 bases between them. CDR3 length equals 14 residues. CDR3 DNA sequence: TGTGCCAGCAGTCTCCCTCCGGTGTCCGATACGCAGTATTTT. Its translation: CASSLPPVSDTQYF.

The chain links TRBV29-1 to TRBJ1-2, with 7 bases that match TRBD1. J lost 0 bases, V lost 7 bases, and 2 bases had no gene match. Germline lookup yields CDR1 SQVTM and CDR2 ANQGSEA. This CDR3 region has 12 residues. The CDR3 DNA sequence: TGCAGCGCCGGGACAGCTAACTATGGCTACACCTTC. Protein: CSAGTANYGYTF.

This rearrangement joins TRBV24-1 to TRBJ2-5, with D possibly matching TRBD1 (6 bases). The V end was cut by 2 bases, the J end by 5 bases, with 17 bases between. The CDR3 runs to 16 residues. The V gene's germline CDR1 is KGHDR and CDR2 SFDVKD. The CDR3 DNA reads as TGTGCCACCAGTGATTATCGCGGAGACAGGAGGGAGACCCAGTACTTC. Amino acid sequence: CATSDYRGDRRETQYF.